Listed below are T cell receptor beta chains from one sample, sequenced in a study of T cells after yellow fever vaccination. MiXCR, run by TCRdb on the 5' RACE reads, gives a single entry per CDR3 protein. The repertoire includes about 400,000 distinct CDR3 sequences, approximately 5.7% of them detected once, and approximately 15% sits in the top ten. Sequenced material: PBMCs, taken 5 days after the yellow fever booster vaccination. Receptors were obtained from a man aged 25-45 years who received the YFV17D yellow fever vaccine. Both conserved end residues are trimmed from each CDR3. Each record gives: D gene, J gene, V gene, CDR3 protein. The D gene is left open where the match is weak.

d_gene: .; j_gene: TRBJ2-5; v_gene: TRBV7-6; CDR3aa: ASSGGESLYQETQY
d_gene: TRBD2; j_gene: TRBJ2-3; v_gene: TRBV5-5; CDR3aa: ASRLGYRGTIGADTQY
d_gene: TRBD2; j_gene: TRBJ2-7; v_gene: TRBV11-2; CDR3aa: ASWEGYEQY
d_gene: TRBD2; j_gene: TRBJ2-5; v_gene: TRBV7-2; CDR3aa: ASSRGGSSETQY
d_gene: TRBD2; j_gene: TRBJ2-1; v_gene: TRBV12-3/TRBV12-4; CDR3aa: ASSSLLAGTSYNEQF
d_gene: .; j_gene: TRBJ2-3; v_gene: TRBV4-2; CDR3aa: ASSQDPRDTPGDTQY
d_gene: .; j_gene: TRBJ2-2; v_gene: TRBV20-1; CDR3aa: SAKHSDTNTGELF
d_gene: .; j_gene: TRBJ2-2; v_gene: TRBV21-1; CDR3aa: ASKMIYHPPNTGELF
d_gene: .; j_gene: TRBJ2-3; v_gene: TRBV20-1; CDR3aa: SARVRGADTQY
d_gene: TRBD1; j_gene: TRBJ1-5; v_gene: TRBV19; CDR3aa: ASSQKAGQGRDQPQH
d_gene: TRBD2; j_gene: TRBJ2-2; v_gene: TRBV30; CDR3aa: AWGRLAARITTGELF
d_gene: TRBD2; j_gene: TRBJ2-3; v_gene: TRBV4-3; CDR3aa: ASSQDRAGGPADTQY
d_gene: .; j_gene: TRBJ1-4; v_gene: TRBV29-1; CDR3aa: SVLHQSTGKLF
d_gene: .; j_gene: TRBJ2-1; v_gene: TRBV9; CDR3aa: ASSPAGSLYNEQF
d_gene: .; j_gene: TRBJ2-1; v_gene: TRBV6-5; CDR3aa: ASSSSGAPYNEQF
d_gene: .; j_gene: TRBJ2-1; v_gene: TRBV7-9; CDR3aa: ASSLDSEQF
d_gene: .; j_gene: TRBJ1-2; v_gene: TRBV20-1; CDR3aa: SAPLDLNYGYT
d_gene: .; j_gene: TRBJ2-2; v_gene: TRBV20-1; CDR3aa: SVSQGTGELF
d_gene: .; j_gene: TRBJ1-2; v_gene: TRBV7-9; CDR3aa: ASSLRVTANYGYT
d_gene: TRBD1; j_gene: TRBJ2-7; v_gene: TRBV2; CDR3aa: ASRVSGTGGRYEQY
d_gene: TRBD2; j_gene: TRBJ2-7; v_gene: TRBV20-1; CDR3aa: SASGLSAGVNEQY
d_gene: TRBD2; j_gene: TRBJ2-7; v_gene: TRBV6-2/TRBV6-3; CDR3aa: ASSYFSGLAGVLSSYEQY